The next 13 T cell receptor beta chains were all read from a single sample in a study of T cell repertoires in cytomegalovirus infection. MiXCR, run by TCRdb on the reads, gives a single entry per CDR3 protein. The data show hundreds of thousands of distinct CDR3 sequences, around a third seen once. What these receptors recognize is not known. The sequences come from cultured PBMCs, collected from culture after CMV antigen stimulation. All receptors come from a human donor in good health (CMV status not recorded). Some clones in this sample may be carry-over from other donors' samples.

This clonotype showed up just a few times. CDR3 nucleotide sequence: TGTGCCACCAGCCAGGGAACAGGCTATTCGGGCACAGATACGCAGTATTTT. Translating gives CATSQGTGYSGTDTQYF. The genes are TRBV15 and TRBJ2-3; tentative D call: TRBD1 (5 bases). V gave up 5 bases and J gave up 1 base, with 19 bases separating them. The CDR3 spans 17 residues. Germline lookup yields CDR1 LNHNV and CDR2 YYDKDF (reference sequence).

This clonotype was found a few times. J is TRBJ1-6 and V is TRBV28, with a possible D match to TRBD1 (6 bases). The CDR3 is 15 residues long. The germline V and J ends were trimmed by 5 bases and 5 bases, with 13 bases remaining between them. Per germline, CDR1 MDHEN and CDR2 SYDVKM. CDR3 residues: CASSPQGGHNSPLHF. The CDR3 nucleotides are TGTGCCAGCAGTCCACAGGGAGGGCATAATTCACCCCTCCACTTT. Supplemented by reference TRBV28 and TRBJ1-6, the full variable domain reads DVKVTQSSRYLVKRTGEKVFLECVQDMDHENMFWYRQDPGLGLRLIYFSYDVKMKEKGDIPEGYSVSREKKERFSLILESASTNQTSMYLCASSPQGGHNSPLHFGNGTRLTVT.

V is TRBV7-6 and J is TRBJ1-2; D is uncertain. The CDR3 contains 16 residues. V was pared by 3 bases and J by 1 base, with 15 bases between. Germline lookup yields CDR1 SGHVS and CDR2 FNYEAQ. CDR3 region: CASSFVTAPRNYGYTF. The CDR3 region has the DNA TGTGCCAGCAGCTTTGTTACAGCGCCCCGTAACTATGGCTACACCTTC.

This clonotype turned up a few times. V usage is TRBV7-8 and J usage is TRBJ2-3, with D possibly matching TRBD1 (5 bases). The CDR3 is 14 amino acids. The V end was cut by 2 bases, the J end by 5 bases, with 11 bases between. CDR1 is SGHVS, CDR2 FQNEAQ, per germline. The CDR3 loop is CASSLKGSRDTQYF. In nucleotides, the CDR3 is TGTGCCAGCAGCTTAAAGGGGTCTCGAGATACGCAGTATTTT.

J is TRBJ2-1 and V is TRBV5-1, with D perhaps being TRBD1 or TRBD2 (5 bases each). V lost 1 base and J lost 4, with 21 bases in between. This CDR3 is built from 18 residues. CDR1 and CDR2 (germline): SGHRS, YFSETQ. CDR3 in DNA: TGCGCCAGCAGCTTGAAATATGTGCTCCGGGACGGATACAATGAGCAGTTCTTC. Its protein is CASSLKYVLRDGYNEQFF.

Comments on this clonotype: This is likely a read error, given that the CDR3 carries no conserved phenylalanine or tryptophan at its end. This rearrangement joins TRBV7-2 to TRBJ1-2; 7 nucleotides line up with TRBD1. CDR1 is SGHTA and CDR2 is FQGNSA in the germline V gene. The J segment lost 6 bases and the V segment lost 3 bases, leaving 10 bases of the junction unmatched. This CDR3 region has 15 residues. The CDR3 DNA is TGTGCCAGCAGCTTTATGGCGGGGACAGAGAATGGCTACACCGTC. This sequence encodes CASSFMAGTENGYTV.

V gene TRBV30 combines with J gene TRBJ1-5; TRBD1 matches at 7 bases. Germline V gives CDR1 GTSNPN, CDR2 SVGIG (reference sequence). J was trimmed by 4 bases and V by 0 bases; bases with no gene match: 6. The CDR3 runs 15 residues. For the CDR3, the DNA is TGTGCCTGGAGTGTACCGGACAGGCGTAATCAGCCCCAGCATTTT. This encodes CAWSVPDRRNQPQHF.

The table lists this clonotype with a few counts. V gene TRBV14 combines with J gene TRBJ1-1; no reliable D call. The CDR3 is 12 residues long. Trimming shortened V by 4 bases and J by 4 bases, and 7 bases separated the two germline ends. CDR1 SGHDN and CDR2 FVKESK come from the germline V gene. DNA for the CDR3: TGTGCCAGCAGCCGGAGGGCCACTGAAGCTTTCTTT. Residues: CASSRRATEAFF.

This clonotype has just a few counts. The CDR3 nucleotides are TGTGCCAGCAGCCAGGGACAGTTCTTCACTGAAGCTTTCTTT. Its translation is CASSQGQFFTEAFF. V gene TRBV7-8 combines with J gene TRBJ1-1; 7 bases are shared with TRBD1. Trimming took 5 bases from V and 4 from J; bases not matched to a gene: 7. The CDR3 consists of 14 residues. Looked up from germline, CDR1 is SGHVS and CDR2 is FQNEAQ.

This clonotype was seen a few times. CDR3 sequence (DNA): TGTGCCAGTTCGTCGAGACAGCGGTATAATGAAAAACTGTTTTTT. Its translation: CASSSRQRYNEKLFF. The rearrangement links TRBV19 to TRBJ1-4; D is possibly TRBD1 (5 bases). The CDR3 spans 15 residues. Germline loops: CDR1 LNHDA, CDR2 SQIVND (reference sequence). V was trimmed by 8 bases and J by 4 bases, leaving 17 bases between them.

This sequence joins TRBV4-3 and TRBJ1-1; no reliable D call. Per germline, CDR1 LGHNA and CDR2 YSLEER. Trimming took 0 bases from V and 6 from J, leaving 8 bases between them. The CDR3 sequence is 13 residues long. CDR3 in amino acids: CASSQDREAEAFF. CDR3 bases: TGCGCCAGCAGCCAAGATCGTGAAGCTGAAGCTTTCTTT.

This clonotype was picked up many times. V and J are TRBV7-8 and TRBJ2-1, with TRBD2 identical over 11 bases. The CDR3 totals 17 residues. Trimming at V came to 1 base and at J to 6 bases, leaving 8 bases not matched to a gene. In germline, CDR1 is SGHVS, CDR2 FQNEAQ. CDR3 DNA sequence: TGTGCCAGCAGCTTAGTCCTAGCGGGAGGCCATTTCAATGAGCAGTTCTTC. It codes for CASSLVLAGGHFNEQFF.

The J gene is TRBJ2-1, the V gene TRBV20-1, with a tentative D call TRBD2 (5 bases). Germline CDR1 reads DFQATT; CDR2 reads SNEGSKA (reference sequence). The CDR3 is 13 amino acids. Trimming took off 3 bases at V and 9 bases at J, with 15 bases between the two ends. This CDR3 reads CSASRSPGSEQFF. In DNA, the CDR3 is TGCAGTGCTAGTCGTTCACCTGGGAGTGAGCAGTTCTTC.